This note documents a single T cell receptor beta chain sequence. These data come from a study of blood T cell repertoires in COVID-19. Study context: Acute and convalescent COVID-19 specimens originated in the United States, Italy and Spain. Nucleic acid was either cDNA or gDNA, and it came from T cells, B-cell-depleted T cells, or PBMCs.

This CDR3 comprises 12 residues. In the source study's methods: How many nucleated cells were present was estimated from reference gene primer amplification. Sequencing was performed with immunoSEQ multiplex PCR; in TCRdb, only in-frame clones are kept and a portion is missing. That table is the source of V, J and clone size, and D and trimming were worked out from the DNA. Of approximately 200,000 clones detected, around 83% appear once; the ten largest clones hold 7.4%. This TCR was recovered from a woman aged 45 to 65 with acute or convalescent COVID-19. This chain links TRBV21-1 with TRBJ1-5; TRBD1, the D gene given by the table, was not confirmed from the DNA. TRBV21-1 is a known pseudogene. Sequencing was done on a sample of peripheral blood. CDR3 in amino acids: CASSTGVQPQHF. The CDR3 DNA is TGTGCCAGCAGCACAGGGGTTCAGCCCCAGCATTTT.